Below, 9 T cell receptor beta chains from the same sample are listed, as sequenced in a study of control samples from healthy donors and cancer patients (dated by TCRdb to between 2020 and 2021). Receptors were amplified or captured by the immunoSEQ multiplex PCR assay. TCRdb carries this immuneACCESS record with in-frame sequences only. Its versions omit some clonotypes, under half of them owing to an unresolved V gene in the studies checked, with the rest unexplained. A total of roughly 69,000 clones appear in this sample, around 87% of them only once. Of the sample, around 2% is held by the ten largest clones. Material: PBMCs. The source is a woman in her 50s with head and neck cancer.

The chain is built from TRBV28 and TRBJ1-3, with D perhaps matching TRBD1 (5 bases). This CDR3 comprises 14 residues. Germline values: CDR1 MDHEN, CDR2 SYDVKM. V was pared by 6 bases and J by 7 bases, with 16 bases between. The CDR3 protein is CASRVSGTQNTIYF. The CDR3 DNA reads as TGTGCCAGCAGGGTTTCTGGGACCCAGAACACCATATATTTT.

This clone was counted only a few times. The rearrangement links TRBV6-5 to TRBJ1-3, with TRBD1 matching 7 bases. The CDR3 is 14 amino acids. The germline V gene has CDR1 MNHEY and CDR2 SVGAGI. Trimming took 7 bases from V and 4 from J; bases not matched to a gene: 7. The CDR3, as DNA: TGTGCCAGCACTGGGGGGACAGCAGGAAACACCATATATTTT. Its translation: CASTGGTAGNTIYF.

The genes are TRBV5-4 and TRBJ2-5; D uncertain. The CDR3 is 15 residues long. V was cut by 0 bases and J by 2 bases, with 11 bases left in between. Germline-derived CDR1 and CDR2 are SGHNT and YYREEE (reference sequence). CDR3 protein: CASSLGADRQETQYF. In DNA form, the CDR3 reads TGTGCCAGCAGCTTGGGCGCAGACCGGCAAGAGACCCAGTACTTC.

The chain has TRBV28 and TRBJ2-5; D is ambiguous. CDR1 and CDR2 from the germline V gene are MDHEN and SYDVKM. V lost 9 bases and J 5 bases, leaving 13 bases between the germline ends. The CDR3 has 12 residues. The CDR3 region has the DNA TGTGCCAGTTCTAATGGGTGGGAGACCCAGTACTTC. Residues: CASSNGWETQYF.

The chain carries TRBV2 and TRBJ2-6, with a weak D call TRBD1 (6 bases). The CDR3 runs 17 residues. V was pared by 5 bases and J by 1 base, with 15 bases between. Germline CDR1 SNHLY, CDR2 FYNNEI. CDR3 in DNA: TGTGCCAGCAGTTCGGGCCTCGACAGGTCTGGGGCCAACGTCCTGACTTTC. Protein sequence: CASSSGLDRSGANVLTF.

The V and J genes are TRBV6-2 or TRBV6-3 and TRBJ2-7, with 8 nucleotides matching TRBD1. After removal of 6 bases from V and 2 bases from J, the junction contained 6 bases not matched to a gene. The CDR3 loop spans 14 amino acids. Per germline, CDR1 MNHEY and CDR2 SVGEGT. The CDR3 nucleotides read TGTGCCAGCAGCCCGACAGGGGAACCCTACGAGCAGTACTTC. Translated, it gives CASSPTGEPYEQYF.

This clone was counted a few times. The J gene is TRBJ2-7, the V gene TRBV4-3, with unresolved D. The CDR3 has 16 amino acids. Deletions cut 1 base from V and 3 bases from J, with 16 bases between. Germline CDR1 is LGHNA and CDR2 is YSLEER. The CDR3 loop reads CASSQGKSPTLYEQYF. In nucleotides, the CDR3 is TGCGCCAGCAGCCAAGGGAAGAGTCCTACCCTCTACGAGCAGTACTTC.

The chain carries TRBV7-6 and TRBJ2-2, with TRBD1 as a possible D gene (6 bases). The CDR3 is made up of 15 amino acids. CDR1 SGHVS and CDR2 FNYEAQ come from the germline V gene. V lost 3 bases, J lost 0 bases, and 8 bases lay in between. The DNA of the CDR3 is TGTGCCAGCAGCTTCAGGGGACCGAACACCGGGGAGCTGTTTTTT. Amino acid sequence: CASSFRGPNTGELFF.

This chain connects TRBV6-1 to TRBJ1-2; 9 nucleotides match TRBD1. In germline, CDR1 is MNHNS, CDR2 SASEGT. V shed 3 bases, J shed 7 bases, and the junction held 6 bases outside the gene matches. The CDR3 loop spans 14 amino acids. In DNA form, the CDR3 reads TGTGCCAGCAGTGACCCGGGACAGGGCTTTGGCTACACCTTC. It is translated as CASSDPGQGFGYTF.